A selection of T cell receptor beta chains follows, all from one sample in a study of T cell responses to AZD1222 COVID-19 vaccine. Only in-frame clones appear in the TCRdb table, and some are missing; sequencing was by immunoSEQ multiplex PCR. The sample has 150,000 or so clones, roughly 92% seen once. The specimen comprised peripheral blood, sampled on day 0 of AZD1222 vaccination. The receptors originated from an adult in good health. Both conserved end residues are part of each CDR3. Each record gives: J gene, V gene, D gene, clone size, CDR3 DNA, CDR3 protein. The D gene is left open where the match is weak. Not all rows give a size; the values are once, few, many and, for expanded clones, a class.

TRBJ1-2 | TRBV28 | - | - | TGTGCCAGCAGTCGGTCGATTAACTATGGCTACACCTTC | CASSRSINYGYTF
TRBJ2-7 | TRBV24-1 | TRBD2 | - | TGTGCCACCAGTGATGGACTAGCGGAATATAAAGAGCAGTACTTC | CATSDGLAEYKEQYF
TRBJ1-2 | TRBV7-2 | - | once | TGTGCCAGCAGCACCCCCGGGGGGCTCTATGGCTACACCTTC | CASSTPGGLYGYTF
TRBJ1-1 | TRBV5-1 | - | - | TGCGCCAGCAGCTTGAGTGGGACACACACTGAAGCTTTCTTT | CASSLSGTHTEAFF
TRBJ1-3 | TRBV3-1/TRBV3-2 | - | - | TGTGCCAGCAGTCCCCCTTACCGCTCTGGAAACACCATATATTTT | CASSPPYRSGNTIYF
TRBJ2-5 | TRBV5-1 | - | once | TGCGCCAGCAGCCCTGCCGGGACGGCTAAACAAGAGACCCAGTACTTC | CASSPAGTAKQETQYF
TRBJ2-7 | TRBV4-1 | - | - | TGCGCCAGCAGCCAAGTCCGAGGGCCCGTCGGCGAGCAGTACTTC | CASSQVRGPVGEQYF
TRBJ1-2 | TRBV4-1 | - | once | TGCGCCAGCAGCCCCCGGGGGACAACTCCAGCGGAGGGCTACACCTTC | CASSPRGTTPAEGYTF
TRBJ2-3 | TRBV2 | - | - | TGTGCCAGCAGAGAGCTACTGGACCCACCTAGCACAGATACGCAGTATTTT | CASRELLDPPSTDTQYF
TRBJ2-7 | TRBV6-4 | TRBD2 | - | TGTGCCAGCTCGGGAGGGAGCCTTAGGTGGGAGCAGTACTTC | CASSGGSLRWEQYF
TRBJ2-7 | TRBV2 | TRBD2 | - | TGTGCCAGCGGAGGAGCGGGGGACGAGCGATACTTC | CASGGAGDERYF
TRBJ2-4 | TRBV7-2 | TRBD2 | - | TGTGCCAGCACGCCGGAGGGACTAGCGGGAGGGTTCGGGAACATTCAGTACTTC | CASTPEGLAGGFGNIQYF
TRBJ1-5 | TRBV7-9 | - | - | TGTGCCAGCAGCTTAATCGATAGCAATCAGCCCCAGCATTTT | CASSLIDSNQPQHF
TRBJ1-1 | TRBV5-1 | TRBD1 | few | TGCGCCAGCAGCCCAAGGACAGGGGTTTTCGGAGGGACTGAAGCTTTCTTT | CASSPRTGVFGGTEAFF
TRBJ1-2 | TRBV5-1 | - | - | TGCGCCAGCAGCTTGGAGGTAGGGTATGGAGGCTACACCTTC | CASSLEVGYGGYTF
TRBJ1-4 | TRBV4-3 | TRBD1 | once | TGCGCCAGCAGCCAAGATGCAGGGGGCTCTGAAAAACTGTTTTTT | CASSQDAGGSEKLFF
TRBJ2-1 | TRBV27 | - | - | TGTGCCAGCAGTGTCAGACAGGGACTCAACTACAATGAGCAGTTCTTC | CASSVRQGLNYNEQFF
TRBJ2-3 | TRBV7-3 | - | - | TGTGCCAGCAGCTTACAACAGGGTGCAGATACGCAGTATTTT | CASSLQQGADTQYF
TRBJ1-2 | TRBV15 | - | - | TGTGCCACCAGCAGAGATACGGCAGATGGCTACACCTTC | CATSRDTADGYTF
TRBJ2-1 | TRBV7-9 | - | - | TGTGCCAGCAGCTTTACTGGTCAAAACAGGAACTACAATGAGCAGTTCTTC | CASSFTGQNRNYNEQFF
TRBJ1-3 | TRBV5-1 | TRBD1 | - | TGCGCCAGCAGCTTGCGGTCAGGGGGGTATGGAAACACCATATATTTT | CASSLRSGGYGNTIYF
TRBJ1-2 | TRBV6-5 | - | - | TGTGCCAGCAGTTACCCAGGGGAAGCAGGCTACACCTTC | CASSYPGEAGYTF
TRBJ1-5 | TRBV28 | - | - | TGTGCCAGCTTAAAATCGCCCAACGGACAGCCCCAGCATTTT | CASLKSPNGQPQHF
TRBJ2-7 | TRBV5-1 | - | - | TGCGCCAGCAGCCTGCAGGGGGGGCGAGCCTACGAGCAGTACTTC | CASSLQGGRAYEQYF
TRBJ2-7 | TRBV30 | - | - | TGTGCCTGGAGCCGGGACTCGCGGGAGCAGTACTTC | CAWSRDSREQYF
TRBJ2-1 | TRBV10-3 | TRBD2 | - | TGTGCCATCAGAGGGACTAGCGGGGGGGATAGTGAGCAGTTCTTC | CAIRGTSGGDSEQFF
TRBJ2-2 | TRBV10-3 | TRBD1 | once | TGTGCCATTACAGGGGGCACCGGGGAGCTGTTTTTT | CAITGGTGELFF
TRBJ1-1 | TRBV4-3 | - | - | TGCGCCAGCACCACAAGATGGGTTTTCGTAGGGGCGAACACTGAAGCTTTCTTT | CASTTRWVFVGANTEAFF
TRBJ1-2 | TRBV3-1/TRBV3-2 | - | - | TGTGCCAGCAGCCAAGAGGGGGTATCTTGGTATGGCTACACCTTC | CASSQEGVSWYGYTF
TRBJ2-5 | TRBV3-1/TRBV3-2 | - | - | TGTGCCAGCAGCCAAGTTCGGGGCGGGACAAACCAAGAGACCCAGTACTTC | CASSQVRGGTNQETQYF